Below, 3 T cell receptor beta chains from the same sample are listed, as sequenced in a study of blood T cell repertoires in COVID-19. TCRdb keeps only in-frame clones here, not all; method: immunoSEQ multiplex PCR. The sample holds 150,000 to 200,000 clones; more than 70% are singletons and the top ten take approximately 8%. Sequencing was carried out using peripheral blood. The receptor source for this set is a woman aged 60-75 years with acute or convalescent COVID-19.

With regard to this clone: The sample carries other DNA sequences with the same CDR3. The genes are TRBV29-1 and TRBJ2-7; TRBD2 aligns across 9 bases. V shed 4 bases and J 2 bases; nucleotides not matched to a gene: 0. CDR1 and CDR2 from the germline V gene are SQVTM and ANQGSEA. CDR3 length: 12 residues. The CDR3 protein is CSVASGAYEQYF. CDR3 nucleotides: TGCAGCGTTGCTAGCGGGGCCTACGAGCAGTACTTC.

In its sample, this clone was seen once. V and J are TRBV7-9 and TRBJ2-5; TRBD2 agrees at 8 bases. This CDR3 has 14 residues. Losses at the gene ends were 5 bases for V and 4 bases for J; bases not matched to a gene: 6. CDR1 and CDR2 from the germline V gene are SEHNR and FQNEAQ (reference sequence). The CDR3 nucleotides read TGTGCCAGCAGCCCTGGACTAGCTATAGAGACCCAGTACTTC. Amino acids: CASSPGLAIETQYF.

This clone occurred a few times. This chain connects TRBV19 to TRBJ1-5, with D perhaps TRBD1 (6 bases). The CDR3 covers 15 residues. Per germline, CDR1 LNHDA and CDR2 SQIVND (reference sequence). Between the trimmed V and J ends, which lost 3 bases and 6 bases, there was a span of 15 bases. CDR3 region: CASSMGRGASQPQHF. The CDR3 DNA sequence: TGTGCCAGTAGTATGGGCAGGGGAGCGAGTCAGCCCCAGCATTTT.